What follows is one TCR beta chain and its context. Its antigen is unknown. The sample belongs to a study of graft-versus-host responses after intestinal transplantation. Study-wide context: Each of the recipients got a multivisceral, liver-intestinal, or isolated intestinal transplant. The recipients all started with anti-thymocyte globulin induction and then took tacrolimus and steroids for roughly 3 years.

Profiling relied on immunoSEQ multiplex PCR, and the TCRdb table lists in-frame clones only, not all of them. Here the sample spans some 62,000 clones, approximately 91% being singletons. The study, taken as a whole, reports: Patients with graft-donor T cell macrochimerism had high graft-versus-host to host-versus-graft clonal ratios in allografts. Recipient marrow held GvH clones, some first seen in ileum or blood.

Source: unstimulated CD8+ T cells sorted from spleen or lymph node cells, taken before transplant. This receptor was identified in a human donor who was the organ donor for an intestinal transplant.

The CDR3 nucleotides are TGTGCCAGCAGCGGGTCGGGGACTAGCGGCCCCTACGAGCAGTACTTC. Its translation: CASSGSGTSGPYEQYF. The chain employs TRBV9 and TRBJ2-7; the match to TRBD2 covers 11 bases. The V gene end was trimmed by 3 bases and the J gene end by 2 bases; junction bases not matched to a gene: 7. The CDR3 runs to 16 residues. Germline V gene lookup returns CDR1 SGDLS and CDR2 YYNGEE.